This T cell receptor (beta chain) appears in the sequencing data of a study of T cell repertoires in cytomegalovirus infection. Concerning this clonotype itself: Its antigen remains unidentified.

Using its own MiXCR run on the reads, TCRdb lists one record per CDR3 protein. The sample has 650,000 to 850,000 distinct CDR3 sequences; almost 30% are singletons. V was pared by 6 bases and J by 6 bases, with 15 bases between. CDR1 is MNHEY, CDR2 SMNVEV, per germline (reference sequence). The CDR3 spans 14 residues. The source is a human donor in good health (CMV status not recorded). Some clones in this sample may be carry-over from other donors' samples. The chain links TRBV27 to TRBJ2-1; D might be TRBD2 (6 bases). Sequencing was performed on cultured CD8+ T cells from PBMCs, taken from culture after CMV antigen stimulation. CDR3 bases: TGTGCCAGCAGCTTGGGGACTCCGATCAATGAGCAGTTCTTC. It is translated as CASSLGTPINEQFF.